This is a list of T cell receptor beta chains from one sample in a study of blood T cells in healthy people across ages. One entry per CDR3 protein results from TCRdb running MiXCR on the 5' RACE reads. The sample holds 600,000 or so distinct CDR3 sequences, 40% to 55% seen once. Material for sequencing was blood. These receptors all come from a man of 80 years or more in good health. CDR3s include the opening cysteine and the closing phenylalanine or tryptophan. D genes are given only for firm matches. Clone size is given for some rows only: seen once, a few or many times, or a class if the clone is expanded.

J	size	D	V	DNA	CDR3
TRBJ1-4	few	-	TRBV20-1	TGCAGTGCTAGAGGCCCCGAGGCTAATGAAAAACTGTTTTTT	CSARGPEANEKLFF
TRBJ2-7	-	-	TRBV11-2	TGTGCCAGCAGCCCCAGCCGGGACATATACAATGAGCAGTACTTC	CASSPSRDIYNEQYF
TRBJ2-3	-	-	TRBV20-1	TGCAGTGCGTCCGAGCGGTGGTCCCGAACGAGCACAGATACGCAGTATTTT	CSASERWSRTSTDTQYF
TRBJ1-4	many	-	TRBV6-6	TGTGCCAGCAGTTACTCGTCGGAAAAACTGTTTTTT	CASSYSSEKLFF
TRBJ2-7	few	-	TRBV7-9	TGTGCCAGCAGCTTATTTCCGGGGGCAGGGGAGCAGTACTTC	CASSLFPGAGEQYF
TRBJ2-7	-	TRBD2	TRBV12-3/TRBV12-4	TGTGCCAGCAGTTTAACGGGGGGGTCCTACAATGAGCAGTACTTC	CASSLTGGSYNEQYF
TRBJ1-1	few	-	TRBV3-1	TGTGCCAGCAGCCAGGCGGGGGCAGCTGAAGCTTTCTTT	CASSQAGAAEAFF
TRBJ2-3	-	-	TRBV3-1	TGTGTCAGCAGCCAAGAAGCCGGCCGGGCTCGAGCCCATAACACAGATACGCAGTATTTT	CVSSQEAGRARAHNTDTQYF
TRBJ2-7	few	TRBD1	TRBV3-1	TGTGCCAGCAACGAAATGGGACAGGGTAGCGAGCAGTACTTC	CASNEMGQGSEQYF
TRBJ1-1	few	-	TRBV6-5	TGTGCCAGCAGCCCGACACTCGACCGTGAAGCTTTCTTT	CASSPTLDREAFF
TRBJ2-6	few	-	TRBV24-1	TGTGCCACCAGCCAATCTGGGGCCAACGTCCTGACTTTC	CATSQSGANVLTF
TRBJ1-6	-	-	TRBV9	TGTGCCAGCAGCGTAGGGGCGGACTCACCCCTCCACTTT	CASSVGADSPLHF
TRBJ2-5	-	-	TRBV20-1	TGCAGTGCTAGAGATCGAGGGTTTGAGACCCAGTACTTC	CSARDRGFETQYF
TRBJ1-2	-	-	TRBV5-1	TGCGCCAGCAGCTTGGATCGGTCGGTTATTAACTATGGCTACACCTTC	CASSLDRSVINYGYTF
TRBJ2-2	-	-	TRBV4-1	TGCGCCAGCAGCCAAGAAGGCAGAGGGACCGGGGAGCTGTTTTTT	CASSQEGRGTGELFF
TRBJ2-1	-	-	TRBV10-3	TGTGCCATCATGGGCGGGCGCAGCTCCTACAATGAGCAGTTCTTC	CAIMGGRSSYNEQFF
TRBJ1-1	-	-	TRBV14	TGTGCCAGCAGCCGTCCACCGAGGGGGGGCACTGAAGCTTTCTTT	CASSRPPRGGTEAFF
TRBJ1-1	-	-	TRBV12-3/TRBV12-4	TGTGCCAGCAGTTTAGGTACCTACTTTGAAGCTTTCTTT	CASSLGTYFEAFF
TRBJ2-3	-	TRBD2	TRBV9	TGTGCCAGCAGCCCTCACACCCGGGCTAGCGGGGGCCGAGACACAGATACGCAGTATTTT	CASSPHTRASGGRDTDTQYF